The rows below give T cell receptor beta chains drawn from one sample of a study of blood T cells in healthy people across ages. TCRdb re-analysed the 5' RACE reads in MiXCR, keeping a single row per CDR3 protein. Of about 680,000 distinct CDR3 sequences listed, 49% were seen once; the top ten hold about 32%. The specimen was blood. Receptor source: a woman aged 60 to 75 in good health. Each CDR3 is given with its conserved first and last residue. D genes are given only for firm matches. The size entry is marked missing in some rows and otherwise reads once, few, many or a size class.

CDR3,DNA,size,D,V,J
CASSLVASGLAGGGAYEQYF,TGTGCCAGCAGCTTAGTGGCCTCCGGACTAGCGGGAGGAGGGGCCTACGAGCAGTACTTC,NA,TRBD2,TRBV7-2,TRBJ2-7
CASSQNWGADTQYF,TGTGCCAGCAGCCAAAACTGGGGGGCAGATACGCAGTATTTT,NA,NA,TRBV14,TRBJ2-3
CSALAGAYKQYF,TGCAGTGCTTTAGCGGGGGCCTACAAGCAGTACTTC,NA,TRBD2,TRBV20-1,TRBJ2-7
CASKARGGTNEKLFF,TGTGCCAGCAAGGCTCGGGGCGGGACTAATGAAAAACTGTTTTTT,few,NA,TRBV12-3/TRBV12-4,TRBJ1-4
CASSPRQGTGNRDTQYF,TGTGCCAGCAGCCCCCGACAGGGTACCGGTAACCGAGATACGCAGTATTTT,NA,TRBD1,TRBV14,TRBJ2-3
CASSGGQSDTQYF,TGTGCTAGCAGCGGGGGACAGTCAGATACGCAGTATTTT,NA,NA,TRBV7-7,TRBJ2-3
CVSTKGFRPDTQYF,TGTGTCAGCACGAAGGGTTTCAGGCCAGATACGCAGTATTTT,NA,NA,TRBV6-6,TRBJ2-3
CSARDPTSGPYEQYF,TGCAGTGCTAGAGATCCTACTAGCGGCCCCTACGAGCAGTACTTC,few,TRBD2,TRBV20-1,TRBJ2-7
CASSLDRGASYNEQFF,TGTGCCAGCAGCCTCGACAGGGGCGCATCCTACAATGAGCAGTTCTTC,NA,TRBD1,TRBV7-9,TRBJ2-1
CASSLKTSGMYEQYF,TGTGCCAGCAGCTTAAAAACTAGCGGAATGTACGAGCAGTACTTC,few,TRBD2,TRBV7-2,TRBJ2-7
CATSREFAGYGYTF,TGTGCCACCAGCAGAGAATTTGCAGGGTATGGCTACACCTTC,NA,NA,TRBV15,TRBJ1-2
CSAADSRLYEQYF,TGCAGTGCTGCGGACAGTCGTCTCTACGAGCAGTACTTC,NA,NA,TRBV20-1,TRBJ2-7
CASSAKGTQYF,TGTGCCAGCAGCGCTAAAGGGACCCAGTACTTC,NA,NA,TRBV7-2,TRBJ2-5
CASREGNSNQPQHF,TGTGCCAGCAGGGAAGGGAATAGCAATCAGCCCCAGCATTTT,NA,NA,TRBV28,TRBJ1-5
CANSADRGLSYEQYF,TGTGCCAACAGCGCGGACAGGGGGCTTTCCTACGAGCAGTACTTC,NA,TRBD1,TRBV11-2,TRBJ2-7
CASSVLDSAKNIQYF,TGTGCCAGCAGTGTCCTGGACAGCGCCAAAAACATTCAGTACTTC,NA,NA,TRBV25-1,TRBJ2-4
CSASANGDEQYF,TGCAGCGCCAGCGCTAACGGCGATGAGCAGTACTTC,NA,NA,TRBV29-1,TRBJ2-7
CASSIGQPYEQYF,TGTGCCAGCAGTATCGGGCAGCCCTACGAGCAGTACTTC,NA,NA,TRBV12-3/TRBV12-4,TRBJ2-7
CASTLGQGVEQYF,TGTGCCAGCACTCTGGGACAGGGGGTCGAGCAGTACTTC,few,TRBD1,TRBV6-5,TRBJ2-7
CASRGNEKLFF,TGTGCCAGCAGGGGTAATGAAAAACTGTTTTTT,few,NA,TRBV27,TRBJ1-4
CASSLVPRLAGESGELFF,TGTGCCAGCAGTTTAGTCCCCCGACTAGCGGGAGAGTCCGGGGAGCTGTTTTTT,NA,TRBD2,TRBV12-3/TRBV12-4,TRBJ2-2
CATSDFRTGGTETQYF,TGTGCCACCAGTGATTTCCGGACAGGGGGTACAGAGACCCAGTACTTC,NA,TRBD1,TRBV24-1,TRBJ2-5
CASGGPLAKNIQYF,TGTGCCAGCGGGGGTCCCCTAGCCAAAAACATTCAGTACTTC,NA,NA,TRBV28,TRBJ2-4